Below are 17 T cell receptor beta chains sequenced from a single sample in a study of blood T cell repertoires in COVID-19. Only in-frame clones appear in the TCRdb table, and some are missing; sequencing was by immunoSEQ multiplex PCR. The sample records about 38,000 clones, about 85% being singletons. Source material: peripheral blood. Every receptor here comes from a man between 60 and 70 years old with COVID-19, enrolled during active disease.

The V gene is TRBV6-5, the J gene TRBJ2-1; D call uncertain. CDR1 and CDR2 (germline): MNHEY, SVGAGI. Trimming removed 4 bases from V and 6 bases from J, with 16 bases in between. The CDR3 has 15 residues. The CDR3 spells CASSFGQVLANEQFF. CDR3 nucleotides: TGTGCCAGCAGTTTTGGCCAGGTGTTGGCCAATGAGCAGTTCTTC.

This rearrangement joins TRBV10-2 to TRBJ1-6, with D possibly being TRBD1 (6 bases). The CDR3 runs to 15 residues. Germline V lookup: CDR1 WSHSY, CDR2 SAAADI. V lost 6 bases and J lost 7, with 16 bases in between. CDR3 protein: CASSFETGGNSPLHF. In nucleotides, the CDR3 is TGCGCCAGCAGCTTTGAGACAGGCGGGAATTCACCCCTCCACTTT.

DNA of the CDR3: TGCAGTGCTAGTGTGGGACAGGGTGAAACTGAAGCTTTCTTT. It codes for CSASVGQGETEAFF. This chain uses TRBV20-1 with TRBJ1-1, with TRBD1 matching over 9 bases. The length of the CDR3 is 14 residues. Germline V CDR1 and CDR2: DFQATT, SNEGSKA (reference sequence). The V gene end was trimmed by 3 bases and the J gene end by 5 bases; junction bases not matched to a gene: 7.

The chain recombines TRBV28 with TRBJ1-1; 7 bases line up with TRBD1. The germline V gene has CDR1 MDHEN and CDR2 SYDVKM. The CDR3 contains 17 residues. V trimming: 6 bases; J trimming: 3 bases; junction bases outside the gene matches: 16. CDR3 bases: TGTGCCAGCAGCCGTATCGACAGGGCCTCTTTAGACACTGAAGCTTTCTTT. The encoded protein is CASSRIDRASLDTEAFF.

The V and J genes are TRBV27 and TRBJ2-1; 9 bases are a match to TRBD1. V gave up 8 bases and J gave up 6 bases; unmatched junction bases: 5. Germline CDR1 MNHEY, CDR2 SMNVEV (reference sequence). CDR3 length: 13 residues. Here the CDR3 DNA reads TGTGCCAGCTGCGGGACAGGGCTCAATGAGCAGTTCTTC. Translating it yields CASCGTGLNEQFF.

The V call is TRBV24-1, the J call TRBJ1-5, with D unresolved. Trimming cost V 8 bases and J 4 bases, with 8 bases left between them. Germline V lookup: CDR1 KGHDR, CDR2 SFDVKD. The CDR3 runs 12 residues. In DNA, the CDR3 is TGTGCCACCATGAGAGAGAATCAGCCCCAGCATTTT. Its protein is CATMRENQPQHF.

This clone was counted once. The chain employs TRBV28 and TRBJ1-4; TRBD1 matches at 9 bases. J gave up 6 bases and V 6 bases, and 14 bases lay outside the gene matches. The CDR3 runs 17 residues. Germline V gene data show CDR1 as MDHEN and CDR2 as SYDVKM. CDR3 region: CASSTPGRDREDEKLFF. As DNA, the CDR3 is TGTGCCAGCAGCACACCCGGCCGGGACAGGGAGGATGAAAAACTGTTTTTT.

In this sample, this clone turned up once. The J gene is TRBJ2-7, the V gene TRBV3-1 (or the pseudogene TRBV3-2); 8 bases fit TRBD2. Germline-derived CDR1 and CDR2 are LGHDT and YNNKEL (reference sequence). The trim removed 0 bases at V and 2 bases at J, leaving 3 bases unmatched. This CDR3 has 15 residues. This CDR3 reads CASSQEGGGTYEQYF. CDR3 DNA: TGTGCCAGCAGCCAAGAAGGCGGGGGGACCTACGAGCAGTACTTC.

The CDR3: CASRPEGEVNTEAFF. The CDR3 coding sequence is TGTGCCAGCAGGCCCGAGGGAGAGGTGAACACTGAAGCTTTCTTT. The chain recombines TRBV28 with TRBJ1-1, with D hard to call. Germline values: CDR1 MDHEN, CDR2 SYDVKM. Trimming stripped 6 bases from V and 0 bases from J, with 14 bases between. This CDR3 contains 15 residues.

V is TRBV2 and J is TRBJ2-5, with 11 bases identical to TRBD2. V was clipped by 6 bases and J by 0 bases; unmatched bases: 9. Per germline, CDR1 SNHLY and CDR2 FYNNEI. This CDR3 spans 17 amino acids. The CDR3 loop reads CASRGSPSGGYQETQYF. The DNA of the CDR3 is TGTGCCAGCAGGGGATCCCCTAGCGGGGGGTACCAAGAGACCCAGTACTTC.

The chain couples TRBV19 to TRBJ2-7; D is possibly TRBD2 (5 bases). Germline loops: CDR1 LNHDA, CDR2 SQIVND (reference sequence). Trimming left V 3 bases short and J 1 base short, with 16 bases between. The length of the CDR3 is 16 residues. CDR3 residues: CASSIPTGLGSYEQYF. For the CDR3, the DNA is TGTGCCAGTAGTATCCCCACCGGACTGGGATCCTACGAGCAGTACTTC. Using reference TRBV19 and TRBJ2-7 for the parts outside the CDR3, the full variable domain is DGGITQSPKYLFRKEGQNVTLSCEQNLNHDAMYWYRQDPGQGLRLIYYSQIVNDFQKGDIAEGYSVSREKKESFPLTVTSAQKNPTAFYLCASSIPTGLGSYEQYFGPGTRLTVT.

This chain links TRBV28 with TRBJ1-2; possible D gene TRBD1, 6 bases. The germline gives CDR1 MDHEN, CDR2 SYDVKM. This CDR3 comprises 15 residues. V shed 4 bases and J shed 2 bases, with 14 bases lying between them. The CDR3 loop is CASSSRRGMNYGYTF. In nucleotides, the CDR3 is TGTGCCAGCAGTTCCCGAAGGGGGATGAACTATGGCTACACCTTC.

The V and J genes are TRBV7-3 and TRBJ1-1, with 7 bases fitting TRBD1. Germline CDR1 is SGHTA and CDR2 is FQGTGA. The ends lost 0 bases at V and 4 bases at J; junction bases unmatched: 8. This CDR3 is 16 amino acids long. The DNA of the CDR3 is TGTGCCAGCAGCTTAACGTCAGCCCAGGGGGTCACTGAAGCTTTCTTT. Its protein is CASSLTSAQGVTEAFF.

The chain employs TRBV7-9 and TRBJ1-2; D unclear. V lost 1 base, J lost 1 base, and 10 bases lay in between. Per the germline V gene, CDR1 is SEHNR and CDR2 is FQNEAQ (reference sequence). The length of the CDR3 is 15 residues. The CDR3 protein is CASSLGEGSNYGYTF. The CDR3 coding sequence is TGTGCCAGCAGCTTAGGGGAAGGGAGTAACTATGGCTACACCTTC.

CDR3 sequence: CASSLRQGTDTQYF. Written as DNA, the CDR3 is TGCGCCAGCAGCCTCCGACAGGGCACAGATACGCAGTATTTT. This chain joins TRBV5-1 and TRBJ2-3, with a tentative D call TRBD1 (6 bases). Trimming took off 4 bases at V and 1 base at J, with 10 bases between the two ends. CDR3 length: 14 residues. The germline V gene has CDR1 SGHRS and CDR2 YFSETQ. The complete variable domain, with remaining parts taken from reference TRBV5-1 and TRBJ2-3, reads KAGVTQTPRYLIKTRGQQVTLSCSPISGHRSVSWYQQTPGQGLQFLFEYFSETQRNKGNFPGRFSGRQFSNSRSEMNVSTLELGDSALYLCASSLRQGTDTQYFGPGTRLTVL.

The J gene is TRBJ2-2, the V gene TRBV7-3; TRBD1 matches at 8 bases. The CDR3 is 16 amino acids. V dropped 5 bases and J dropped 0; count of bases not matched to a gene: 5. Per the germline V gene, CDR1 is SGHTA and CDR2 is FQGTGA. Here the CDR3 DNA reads TGTGCCAGCAGCCCCGGACAGGGCCCGAACACCGGGGAGCTGTTTTTT. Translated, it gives CASSPGQGPNTGELFF.

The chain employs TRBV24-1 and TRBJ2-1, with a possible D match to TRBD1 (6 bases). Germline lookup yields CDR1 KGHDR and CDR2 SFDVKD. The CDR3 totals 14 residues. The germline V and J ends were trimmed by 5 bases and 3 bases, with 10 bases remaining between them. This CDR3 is CATSATTGYNEQFF. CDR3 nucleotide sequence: TGTGCCACCAGTGCGACGACAGGCTACAATGAGCAGTTCTTC.